This TCR beta chain is from a study of T cells after yellow fever vaccination. This clonotype has at least ten counts. TCRdb re-called the 5' RACE reads with MiXCR, one entry per CDR3 protein. The data contain under 70,000 distinct CDR3 sequences, roughly 7.4% of them singletons. In germline, CDR1 is MDHEN, CDR2 SYDVKM. CDR3 length: 14 residues. V gave up 5 bases and J gave up 3 bases, with 12 bases separating them. This chain connects TRBV28 to TRBJ2-3; D possibly corresponds to TRBD2 (6 bases). The specimen was CD8+ T cells sorted from PBMCs, collected on the day of the first yellow fever vaccination. The sequence was obtained from a man between 18 and 29 years old who received the YFV17D yellow fever vaccine. CDR3 sequence (DNA): TGTGCCAGCAGTCCGGGGGTAACTACAGATACGCAGTATTTT. Translated: CASSPGVTTDTQYF. The full variable domain, with the rest looked up from reference TRBV28 and TRBJ2-3, is DVKVTQSSRYLVKRTGEKVFLECVQDMDHENMFWYRQDPGLGLRLIYFSYDVKMKEKGDIPEGYSVSREKKERFSLILESASTNQTSMYLCASSPGVTTDTQYFGPGTRLTVL.